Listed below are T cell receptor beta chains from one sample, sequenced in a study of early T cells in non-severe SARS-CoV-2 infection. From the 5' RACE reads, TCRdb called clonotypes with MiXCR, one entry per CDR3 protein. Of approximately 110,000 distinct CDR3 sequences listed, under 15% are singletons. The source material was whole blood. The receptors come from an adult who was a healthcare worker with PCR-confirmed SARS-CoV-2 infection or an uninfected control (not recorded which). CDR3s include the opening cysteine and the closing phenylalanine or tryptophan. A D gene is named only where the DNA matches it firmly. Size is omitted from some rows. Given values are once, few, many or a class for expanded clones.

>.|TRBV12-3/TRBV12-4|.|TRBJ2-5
CASSLDGNQETQYF
TGTGCCAGCAGTTTGGATGGCAACCAAGAGACCCAGTACTTC
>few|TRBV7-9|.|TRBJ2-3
CASSFREGVDTQYF
TGTGCCAGCAGCTTTCGCGAGGGCGTGGATACGCAGTATTTT
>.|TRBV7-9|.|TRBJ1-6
CASSFGEPRNSPLHF
TGTGCCAGCAGCTTCGGGGAGCCGCGGAATTCACCCCTCCACTTT
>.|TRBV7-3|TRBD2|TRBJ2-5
CASSSGGAGETQYF
TGTGCCAGCAGCTCCGGGGGGGCCGGAGAGACCCAGTACTTC
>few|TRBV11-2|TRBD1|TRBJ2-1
CALQAGGEQFF
TGTGCCCTTCAAGCAGGGGGTGAGCAGTTCTTC
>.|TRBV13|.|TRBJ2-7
CASQTAGYEQYF
TGTGCCAGCCAAACCGCCGGGTACGAGCAGTACTTC
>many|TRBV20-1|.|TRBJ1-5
CSAGTNRNQPQHF
TGCAGTGCCGGGACGAATCGTAATCAGCCCCAGCATTTT
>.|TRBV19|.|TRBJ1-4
CASSLQGPNEKLFF
TGTGCCAGTAGTTTGCAGGGCCCTAATGAAAAACTGTTTTTT
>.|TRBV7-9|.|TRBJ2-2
CASSSTEGRTGELFF
TGTGCCAGCAGCTCCACGGAGGGCCGCACCGGGGAGCTGTTTTTT
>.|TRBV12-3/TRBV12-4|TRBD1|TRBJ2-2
CASSLGTGPFSGELFF
TGTGCCAGCAGTTTAGGGACAGGCCCCTTTTCCGGGGAGCTGTTTTTT
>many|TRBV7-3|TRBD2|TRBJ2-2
CASSLSGGPNTGELFF
TGTGCCAGCAGCCTCAGCGGGGGGCCGAACACCGGGGAGCTGTTTTTT
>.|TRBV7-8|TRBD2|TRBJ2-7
CASSSNIAGASYEQYF
TGTGCCAGCAGCTCCAATATAGCGGGGGCCTCCTACGAGCAGTACTTC
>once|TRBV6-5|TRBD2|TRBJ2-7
CASRFGGGIEQYF
TGTGCCAGCCGTTTCGGGGGAGGGATCGAGCAGTACTTC
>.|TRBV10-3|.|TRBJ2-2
CASKADANTGELFF
TGTGCCTCCAAGGCAGACGCGAACACCGGGGAGCTGTTTTTT
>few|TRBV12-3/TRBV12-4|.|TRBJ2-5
CASSFRVGQETQYF
TGTGCCAGCAGTTTTCGAGTTGGACAAGAGACCCAGTACTTC
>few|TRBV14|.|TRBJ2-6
CASSQGASWANVLTF
TGTGCCAGCAGCCAAGGGGCCTCGTGGGCCAACGTCCTGACTTTC
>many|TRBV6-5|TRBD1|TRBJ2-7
CASRDRGEQYF
TGTGCCAGCAGGGACAGGGGCGAGCAGTACTTC
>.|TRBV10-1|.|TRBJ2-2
CASSPTRAGELFF
TGCGCCAGCAGTCCGACCCGCGCCGGGGAGCTGTTTTTT
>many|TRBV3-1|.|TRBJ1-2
CASSRPGLYGYTF
TGTGCCAGCAGCCGACCGGGACTCTATGGCTACACCTTC
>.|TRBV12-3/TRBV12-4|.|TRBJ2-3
CASSLAPGPDTQYF
TGTGCCAGCAGTTTAGCCCCCGGCCCAGATACGCAGTATTTT
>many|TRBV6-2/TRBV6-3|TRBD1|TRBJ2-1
CASSYSGQGVFF
TGTGCCAGCAGTTACTCCGGACAGGGTGTCTTCTTC
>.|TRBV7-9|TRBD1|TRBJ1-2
CASSYPQGTLYANYGYTF
TGTGCCAGCAGCTACCCACAGGGGACGCTTTATGCTAACTATGGCTACACCTTC
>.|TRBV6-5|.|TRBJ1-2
CASSYSQGSGYTF
TGTGCCAGCAGTTACTCCCAAGGGAGTGGCTACACCTTC
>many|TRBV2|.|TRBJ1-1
CASSWTEGWDEAFF
TGTGCCAGCAGTTGGACAGAGGGCTGGGATGAAGCTTTCTTT
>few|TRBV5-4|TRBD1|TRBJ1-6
CASSSGQGGSPLHF
TGTGCCAGCAGCTCCGGACAGGGTGGGTCACCCCTCCACTTT
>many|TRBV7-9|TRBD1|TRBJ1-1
CAITQGVPEAFF
TGTGCTATCACCCAGGGGGTACCTGAAGCTTTCTTT
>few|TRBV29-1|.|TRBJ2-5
CSLSRAGETQYF
TGCAGCTTGTCGAGGGCAGGGGAGACCCAGTACTTC
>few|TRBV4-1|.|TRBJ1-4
CASSHRYGEKLFF
TGCGCCAGCAGCCATCGGTACGGTGAAAAACTGTTTTTT
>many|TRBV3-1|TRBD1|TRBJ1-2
CASSLPGQGAYGYTF
TGTGCCAGCAGCCTACCGGGACAGGGGGCTTACGGCTACACCTTC
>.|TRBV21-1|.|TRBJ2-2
CASLKGPNTGELFF
TGTGCCAGCCTAAAGGGGCCGAACACCGGGGAGCTGTTTTTT
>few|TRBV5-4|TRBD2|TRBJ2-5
CASSFPAGDSETQYF
TGTGCCAGCAGCTTCCCTGCGGGGGACTCGGAGACCCAGTACTTC
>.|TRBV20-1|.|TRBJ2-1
CSARRGSPSYNEQFF
TGCAGTGCTAGGAGGGGGAGTCCCTCCTACAATGAGCAGTTCTTC
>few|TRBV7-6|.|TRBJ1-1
CASSSQVNTEAFF
TGTGCCAGCAGCTCCCAGGTGAACACTGAAGCTTTCTTT
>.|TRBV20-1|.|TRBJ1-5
CSASGGSDRQPQHF
TGCAGTGCTAGCGGGGGGTCGGATCGGCAGCCCCAGCATTTT
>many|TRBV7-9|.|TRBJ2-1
CASSPWRVNNEQFF
TGTGCCAGCAGCCCCTGGAGGGTTAACAATGAGCAGTTCTTC
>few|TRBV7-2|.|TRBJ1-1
CASSPAGGGAGQPEAFF
TGTGCCAGCAGCCCAGCTGGGGGGGGCGCGGGTCAGCCTGAAGCTTTCTTT
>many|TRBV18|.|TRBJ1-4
CASSRDRTANEKLFF
TGTGCCAGCTCCCGCGACAGGACGGCTAATGAAAAACTGTTTTTT
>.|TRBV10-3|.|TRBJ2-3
CAIANLKGGSTDTQYF
TGTGCCATCGCTAACTTAAAAGGGGGTTCCACAGATACGCAGTATTTT
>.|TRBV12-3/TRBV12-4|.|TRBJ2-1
CASSFRRAADNEQFF
TGTGCCAGCAGTTTTAGAAGGGCAGCCGACAATGAGCAGTTCTTC
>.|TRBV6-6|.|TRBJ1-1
CASNPLRNSEAFF
TGTGCCAGCAATCCCCTAAGAAATTCAGAAGCTTTCTTT
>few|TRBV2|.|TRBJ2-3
CASSDGGPTDTQYF
TGTGCCAGCAGTGATGGGGGGCCCACAGATACGCAGTATTTT
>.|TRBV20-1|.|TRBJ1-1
CSAAGTVNTEAFF
TGCAGTGCTGCCGGGACTGTGAACACTGAAGCTTTCTTT
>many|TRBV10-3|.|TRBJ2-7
CAISESKTYEQYF
TGTGCCATCAGTGAGTCGAAGACCTACGAGCAGTACTTC
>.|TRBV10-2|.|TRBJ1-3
CASTAGNTIYF
TGCGCCAGCACGGCAGGAAACACCATATATTTT
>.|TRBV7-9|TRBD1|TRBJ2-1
CASTTSTGTGAYNEQFF
TGTGCCAGCACGACGTCAACCGGGACAGGAGCCTACAATGAGCAGTTCTTC
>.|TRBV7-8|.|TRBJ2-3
CASSSRRLDTQYF
TGTGCCAGCAGCTCCCGACGGCTAGATACGCAGTATTTT
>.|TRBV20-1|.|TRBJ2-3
CSAPDIRYTDTQYF
TGCAGTGCTCCGGACATTCGGTACACAGATACGCAGTATTTT
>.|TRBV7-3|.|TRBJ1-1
CASSLTGVTPDKAFF
TGTGCCAGCAGCTTAACAGGAGTAACACCGGATAAAGCTTTCTTT
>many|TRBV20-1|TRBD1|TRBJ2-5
CSAREAGGYQETQYF
TGCAGTGCTAGAGAGGCAGGGGGATACCAAGAGACCCAGTACTTC
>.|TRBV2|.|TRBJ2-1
CASSERQEDEQFF
TGTGCCAGCAGTGAAAGACAGGAGGATGAGCAGTTCTTC
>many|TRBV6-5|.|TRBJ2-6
CASSRGGGANVLTF
TGTGCCAGCAGCAGGGGCGGTGGGGCCAACGTCCTGACTTTC
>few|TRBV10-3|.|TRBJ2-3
CAISDRGDTQYF
TGTGCCATCAGTGACCGGGGAGATACGCAGTATTTT
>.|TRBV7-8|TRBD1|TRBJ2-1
CASSLTAGTGAGEQFF
TGTGCCAGCAGCTTAACTGCCGGGACAGGGGCAGGTGAGCAGTTCTTC
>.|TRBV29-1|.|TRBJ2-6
CSVGGANVLTF
TGCAGCGTTGGTGGGGCCAACGTCCTGACTTTC
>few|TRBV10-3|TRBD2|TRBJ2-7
CAISESGTSGDAEQYF
TGTGCCATCAGTGAATCCGGGACTAGCGGGGACGCCGAGCAGTACTTC
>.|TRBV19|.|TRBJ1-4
CASKGVGATNEKLFF
TGTGCCAGTAAAGGGGTAGGAGCAACTAATGAAAAACTGTTTTTT
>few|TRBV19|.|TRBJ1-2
CATRQEQSYGYTF
TGTGCCACTAGACAGGAGCAATCCTATGGCTACACCTTC